A single sample gave rise to the 23 T cell receptor beta chains below, sequenced in a study of shared clonotypes between healthy human individuals. Produced via immunoSEQ multiplex PCR; TCRdb's table is partial and in-frame only. The sample comprises some 2,400,000 clones, more than 90% of which are singletons, and more than 0.1% rests with the top ten. The sequenced material came from naive CD4+ T cells sorted from blood. Subset given: CD45RA+ positively selected. These receptors were collected from a man aged 18 to 30 in good health.

This clone was observed a single time. The chain combines TRBV4-1 with TRBJ1-2; the D gene is possibly TRBD1 (5 bases). Per the germline V gene, CDR1 is MGHRA and CDR2 is YSYEKL. Trimming took off 4 bases at V and 6 bases at J, with 21 bases between the two ends. The CDR3 loop spans 16 amino acids. The CDR3, as DNA: TGCGCCAGCAGCCCAGTGATGGGGGTTGGGAGTCATGGCTACACCTTC. Translated, it gives CASSPVMGVGSHGYTF.

The genes are TRBV10-3 and TRBJ2-3, with 9 bases matching TRBD2. CDR3 length equals 16 residues. With 4 bases clipped from V and 2 bases from J, the junction kept 7 bases outside the gene matches. The germline gives CDR1 ENHRY, CDR2 SYGVKD. CDR3 bases: TGTGCCATCAGTGGGGCGAGCGGGGGGCTCACAGATACGCAGTATTTT. It translates to CAISGASGGLTDTQYF.

The chain uses TRBV19 and TRBJ2-7, with 8 positions matching TRBD1. The trim removed 3 bases at V and 6 bases at J, leaving 4 bases unmatched. The germline gives CDR1 LNHDA, CDR2 SQIVND (reference sequence). The CDR3 consists of 13 residues. As DNA, the CDR3 is TGTGCCAGTAGTATTATCGACAGGGGCGAGCAGTACTTC. Its protein product is CASSIIDRGEQYF.

A word on this clone: This same CDR3 is encoded by further DNA sequences in the sample. The chain's CDR3 is CASSLAGGSYEQYF. CDR3 nucleotide sequence: TGCGCCAGCAGCTTGGCCGGAGGTTCCTACGAGCAGTACTTC. J is TRBJ2-7 and V is TRBV5-1, with D tentatively TRBD2 (5 bases). V was trimmed by 0 bases and J by 1 base, leaving 8 bases between them. Germline V gene data show CDR1 as SGHRS and CDR2 as YFSETQ. CDR3 length: 14 residues.

This chain links TRBV5-1 with TRBJ2-7, with 7 bases aligning to TRBD2. Per the germline V gene, CDR1 is SGHRS and CDR2 is YFSETQ. The trim removed 5 bases at V and 2 bases at J, leaving 16 bases unmatched. This CDR3 region has 17 residues. CDR3 residues: CASRQDRGTTVTYEQYF. CDR3 coding DNA: TGCGCCAGCAGGCAGGATCGAGGGACTACCGTTACCTACGAGCAGTACTTC.

The rearrangement joins TRBV7-2 to TRBJ2-7; D gene uncertain. V gave up 1 base and J gave up 6 bases, with 13 bases separating them. Germline CDR1 SGHTA, CDR2 FQGNSA. The CDR3 loop spans 14 amino acids. CDR3 in amino acids: CASSLVWVSSEQYF. CDR3 in DNA: TGTGCCAGCAGCTTAGTTTGGGTTAGCTCCGAGCAGTACTTC.

CDR3 loop: CASSLSTVYNEQFF. The CDR3 coding sequence is TGCGCCAGCAGCTTGAGCACGGTCTACAATGAGCAGTTCTTC. V is TRBV5-1 and J is TRBJ2-1; no reliable D call. This CDR3 is 14 amino acids long. CDR1 is SGHRS and CDR2 is YFSETQ in the germline V gene. V lost 1 base and J lost 3, with 8 bases in between.

The V call is TRBV11-2, the J call TRBJ2-1; 7 bases map to TRBD1. Germline CDR1 and CDR2: SGHAT and FQNNGV. The CDR3 length is 14 residues. The V gene end was trimmed by 2 bases and the J gene end by 6 bases; junction bases not matched to a gene: 4. CDR3 in amino acids: CASSLNPGGNEQFF. CDR3 bases: TGTGCCAGCAGCTTAAACCCAGGGGGCAATGAGCAGTTCTTC.

This clone was recorded only once. The J gene is TRBJ1-2, the V gene TRBV27, with TRBD1 matching 8 bases. CDR1 and CDR2 from the germline V gene are MNHEY and SMNVEV (reference sequence). V dropped 6 bases and J dropped 0; count of bases not matched to a gene: 6. The CDR3 extends over 15 amino acids. Written as DNA, the CDR3 is TGTGCCAGCAGGCCGACAGGGGCCCCTAACTATGGCTACACCTTC. It codes for CASRPTGAPNYGYTF.

The V call is TRBV6-6, the J call TRBJ1-1, with TRBD1 identical over 12 bases. Losses at the gene ends were 2 bases for V and 10 bases for J; bases not matched to a gene: 8. Looked up from germline, CDR1 is MNHNY and CDR2 is SVGAGI (reference sequence). This CDR3 is 15 amino acids long. The CDR3 bases are TGTGCCAGCAGTTACACCGGGACAGGGGGCTCGGGAGCTTTCTTT. Translated: CASSYTGTGGSGAFF.

The chain recombines TRBV30 with TRBJ1-5; D unresolved. The CDR3 covers 14 residues. V shed 6 bases and J shed 0 bases, with 12 bases lying between them. Germline V gene sequence: CDR1 GTSNPN, CDR2 SVGIG (reference sequence). The CDR3 DNA reads TGTGCCTGCAACACGGCTAATAGCAATCAGCCCCAGCATTTT. Protein: CACNTANSNQPQHF. Using reference TRBV30 and TRBJ1-5 for the parts outside the CDR3, the full variable domain is SQTIHQWPATLVQPVGSPLSLECTVEGTSNPNLYWYRQAAGRGLQLLFYSVGIGQISSEVPQNLSASRPQDRQFILSSKKLLLSDSGFYLCACNTANSNQPQHFGDGTRLSIL.

V gene TRBV30 combines with J gene TRBJ2-1, with D hard to call. The CDR3 loop spans 11 amino acids. Trimming left V 6 bases short and J 5 bases short, with 8 bases between. Germline V gene lookup returns CDR1 GTSNPN and CDR2 SVGIG (reference sequence). This chain's CDR3 is CACSRDNEQFF. CDR3 DNA: TGTGCCTGCAGCCGGGACAATGAGCAGTTCTTC.

A remark on this clone: Within the sample, other DNA sequences also encode this same CDR3. The chain couples TRBV5-1 to TRBJ1-3; D gene uncertain. CDR1 and CDR2 from the germline V gene are SGHRS and YFSETQ. The CDR3 totals 14 residues. V lost 4 bases, J lost 0 bases, and 8 bases lay in between. This CDR3 is CASSPGSSGNTIYF. CDR3 in DNA: TGCGCCAGCAGCCCCGGTAGCTCTGGAAACACCATATATTTT.

This clone was counted once. This sequence joins TRBV21-1 and TRBJ1-6. TRBV21-1 corresponds to a pseudogene. There are 13 residues in the CDR3. The CDR3: CASSSDPPGPLHF. CDR3 nucleotides: TGTGCCAGCAGCTCGGACCCCCCCGGCCCCCTCCACTTT.

The chain is built from TRBV6-1 and TRBJ1-2; tentative D call: TRBD1 (6 bases). The V end lost 1 base, the J end lost 4 bases, and 13 bases lay between the germline ends. The germline V gene encodes CDR1 MNHNS and CDR2 SASEGT. The CDR3 spans 15 residues. CDR3 sequence: CASSEVFGGVYGYTF. CDR3 DNA: TGTGCCAGCAGTGAAGTATTCGGGGGCGTCTATGGCTACACCTTC.

Note on this clone: Other nucleotide sequences in the sample specify the same CDR3. The V call is TRBV25-1, the J call TRBJ1-2, with D perhaps TRBD1 (6 bases). This CDR3 region has 13 residues. Germline-derived CDR1 and CDR2 are MGHDK and SYGVNS. V lost 3 bases to trimming and J lost 4 bases, with 9 bases between them. The CDR3 DNA reads TGTGCCAGCAGTGACAGGGGCCTCTATGGCTACACCTTC. Protein: CASSDRGLYGYTF.

The sample holds one count of this clone. The chain couples TRBV30 to TRBJ1-6; 9 nucleotides line up with TRBD1. J was trimmed by 13 bases and V by 0 bases; bases with no gene match: 7. The CDR3 extends over 14 amino acids. Germline-derived CDR1 and CDR2 are GTSNPN and SVGIG (reference sequence). CDR3 in amino acids: CAWSVMGQGTPLHF. Written as DNA, the CDR3 is TGTGCCTGGAGTGTAATGGGACAGGGCACTCCCCTCCACTTT.

This clone has a single count. The genes are TRBV6-6 and TRBJ2-1; D gene uncertain. Trimming removed 2 bases from V and 7 bases from J, with 12 bases in between. Germline V gives CDR1 MNHNY, CDR2 SVGAGI (reference sequence). The CDR3 has 14 residues. DNA of the CDR3: TGTGCCAGCAGTTACCCGGTTTCCGGTAATGAGCAGTTCTTC. Translation gives CASSYPVSGNEQFF.

This chain joins TRBV29-1 and TRBJ1-4; weak D call: TRBD1 (5 bases). Germline loops: CDR1 SQVTM, CDR2 ANQGSEA. Between the trimmed V and J ends, which lost 5 bases and 0 bases, there was a span of 13 bases. The CDR3 covers 15 residues. CDR3 DNA sequence: TGCAGCGTTTTCGGCGGGGGGACAACTAATGAAAAACTGTTTTTT. It encodes CSVFGGGTTNEKLFF.

The genes are TRBV5-6 and TRBJ2-7, with D perhaps assigned TRBD1 or TRBD2 (5 bases each). This CDR3 is built from 13 residues. CDR1 is SGHDT, CDR2 YYEEEE, per germline. Trimming stripped 5 bases from V and 3 bases from J, with 12 bases between. CDR3 nucleotide sequence: TGTGCCAGCAGTCGGGGCAATCTCTACGAGCAGTACTTC. Translation gives CASSRGNLYEQYF.

J is TRBJ1-4 and V is TRBV4-3, with 7 bases matching TRBD1. The CDR3 extends over 14 amino acids. CDR1 is LGHNA and CDR2 is YSLEER in the germline V gene. Unmatched junction bases numbered 3, after V lost 1 base and J lost 7 bases. Here the CDR3 reads CASSQATGPEKLFF. The CDR3 nucleotides are TGCGCCAGCAGCCAAGCGACAGGGCCTGAAAAACTGTTTTTT.

With regard to this clone: This sample also contains other DNA sequences that code for the same CDR3. The rearrangement links TRBV5-1 to TRBJ2-3; D not resolved. Trimming removed 0 bases at V and 2 bases at J, with 10 bases between. This CDR3 is 15 amino acids long. From germline, CDR1 is SGHRS and CDR2 YFSETQ. CDR3 region: CASSLAAGSTDTQYF. CDR3 nucleotide sequence: TGCGCCAGCAGCTTGGCGGCAGGCTCCACAGATACGCAGTATTTT.

V and J are TRBV13 and TRBJ1-2; no reliable D call. Trimming removed 2 bases at V and 3 bases at J, with 10 bases between. Germline CDR1 and CDR2: PRHDT and FYEKMQ (reference sequence). The CDR3 has 14 residues. CDR3 nucleotide sequence: TGTGCCAGCAGCTTAACCCGAAGGGACTATGGCTACACCTTC. Its translation: CASSLTRRDYGYTF.